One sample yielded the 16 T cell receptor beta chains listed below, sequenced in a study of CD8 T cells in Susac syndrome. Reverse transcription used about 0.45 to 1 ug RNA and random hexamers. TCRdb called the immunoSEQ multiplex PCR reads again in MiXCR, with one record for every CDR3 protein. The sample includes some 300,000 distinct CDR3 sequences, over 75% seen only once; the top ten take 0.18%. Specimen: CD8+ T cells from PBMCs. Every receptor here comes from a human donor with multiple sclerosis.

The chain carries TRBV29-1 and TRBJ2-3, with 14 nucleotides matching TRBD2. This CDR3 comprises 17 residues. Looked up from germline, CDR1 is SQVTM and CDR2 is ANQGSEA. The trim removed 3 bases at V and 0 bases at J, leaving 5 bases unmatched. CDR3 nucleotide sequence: TGCAGCGTTGATGGGACTAGCGGGAGTGCTAGCACAGATACGCAGTATTTT. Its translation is CSVDGTSGSASTDTQYF.

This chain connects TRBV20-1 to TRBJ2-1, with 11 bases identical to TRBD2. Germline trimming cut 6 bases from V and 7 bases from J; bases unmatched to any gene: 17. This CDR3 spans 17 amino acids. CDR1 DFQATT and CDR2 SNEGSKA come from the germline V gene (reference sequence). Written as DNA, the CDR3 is TGCAGTGCCTATACGCTGGGTAGCGGGAGGGCCTTGAATGAGCAGTTCTTC. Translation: CSAYTLGSGRALNEQFF.

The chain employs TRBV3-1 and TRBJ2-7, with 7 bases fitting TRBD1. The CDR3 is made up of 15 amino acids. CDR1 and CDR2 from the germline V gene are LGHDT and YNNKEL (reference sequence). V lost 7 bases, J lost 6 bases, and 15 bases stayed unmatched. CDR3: CASTRDSTKGVEQYF. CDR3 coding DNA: TGTGCCAGCACCCGGGACAGTACAAAGGGGGTCGAGCAGTACTTC.

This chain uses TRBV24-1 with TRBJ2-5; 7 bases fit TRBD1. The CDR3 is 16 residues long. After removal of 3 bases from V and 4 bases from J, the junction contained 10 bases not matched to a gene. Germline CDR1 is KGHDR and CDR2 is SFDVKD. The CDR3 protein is CATSDTRTGLVETQYF. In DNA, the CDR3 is TGTGCCACCAGTGATACTCGGACAGGCTTGGTAGAGACCCAGTACTTC.

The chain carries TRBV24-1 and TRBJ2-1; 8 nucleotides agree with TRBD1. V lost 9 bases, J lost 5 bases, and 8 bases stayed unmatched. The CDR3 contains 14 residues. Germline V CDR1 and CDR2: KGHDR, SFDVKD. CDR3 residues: CATGDRGVHNEQFF. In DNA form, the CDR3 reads TGTGCCACCGGCGACAGGGGTGTTCACAATGAGCAGTTCTTC.

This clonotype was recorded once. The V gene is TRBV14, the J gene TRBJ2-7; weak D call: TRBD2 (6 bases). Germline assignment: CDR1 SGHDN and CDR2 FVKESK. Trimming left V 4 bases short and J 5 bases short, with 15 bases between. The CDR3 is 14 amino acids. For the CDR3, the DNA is TGTGCCAGCAGCCCCCGGCGGGATTGGCACGAGCAGTACTTC. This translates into CASSPRRDWHEQYF.

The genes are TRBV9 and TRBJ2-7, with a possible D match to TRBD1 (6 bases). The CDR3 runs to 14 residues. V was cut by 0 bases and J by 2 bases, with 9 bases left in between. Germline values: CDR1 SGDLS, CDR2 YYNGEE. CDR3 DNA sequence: TGTGCCAGCAGCGTAGCAGGACAGACCTACGAGCAGTACTTC. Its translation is CASSVAGQTYEQYF. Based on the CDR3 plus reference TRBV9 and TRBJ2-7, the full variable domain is DSGVTQTPKHLITATGQRVTLRCSPRSGDLSVYWYQQSLDQGLQFLIQYYNGEERAKGNILERFSAQQFPDLHSELNLSSLELGDSALYFCASSVAGQTYEQYFGPGTRLTVT.

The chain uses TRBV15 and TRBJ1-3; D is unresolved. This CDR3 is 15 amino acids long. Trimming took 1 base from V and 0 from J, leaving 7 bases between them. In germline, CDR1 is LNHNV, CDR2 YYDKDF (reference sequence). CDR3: CATSRAASSGNTIYF. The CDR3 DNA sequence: TGTGCCACCAGCAGAGCCGCCAGCTCTGGAAACACCATATATTTT.

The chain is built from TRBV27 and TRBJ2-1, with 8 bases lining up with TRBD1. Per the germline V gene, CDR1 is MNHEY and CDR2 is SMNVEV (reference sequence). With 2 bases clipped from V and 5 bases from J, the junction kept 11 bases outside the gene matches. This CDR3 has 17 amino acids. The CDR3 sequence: CASSLEGQVMPNNEQFF. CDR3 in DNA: TGTGCCAGCAGTTTAGAGGGACAGGTGATGCCTAACAATGAGCAGTTCTTC.

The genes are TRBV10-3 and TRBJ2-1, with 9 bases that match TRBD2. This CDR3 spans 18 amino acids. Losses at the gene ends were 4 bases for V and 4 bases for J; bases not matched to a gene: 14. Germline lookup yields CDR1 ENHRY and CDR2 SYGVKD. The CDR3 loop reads CAISGAAFRAGGYNEQFF. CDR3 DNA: TGTGCCATCAGTGGGGCGGCCTTCAGAGCGGGAGGTTACAATGAGCAGTTCTTC.

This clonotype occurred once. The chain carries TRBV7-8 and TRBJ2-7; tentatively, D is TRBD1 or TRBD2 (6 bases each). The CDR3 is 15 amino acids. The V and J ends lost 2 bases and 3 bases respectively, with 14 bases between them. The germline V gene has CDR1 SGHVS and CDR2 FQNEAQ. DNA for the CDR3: TGTGCCAGCAGCTTATACGGGGGCGGATTCTACGAGCAGTACTTC. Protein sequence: CASSLYGGGFYEQYF.

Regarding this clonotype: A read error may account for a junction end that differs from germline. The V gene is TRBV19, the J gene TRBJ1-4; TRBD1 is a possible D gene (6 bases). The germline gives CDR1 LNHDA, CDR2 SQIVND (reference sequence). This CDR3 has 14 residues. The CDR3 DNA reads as TGTGCCAGTTCTTCCGAGGGGGGCTTTGAAAAACTGCTTTTT. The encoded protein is CASSSEGGFEKLLF.

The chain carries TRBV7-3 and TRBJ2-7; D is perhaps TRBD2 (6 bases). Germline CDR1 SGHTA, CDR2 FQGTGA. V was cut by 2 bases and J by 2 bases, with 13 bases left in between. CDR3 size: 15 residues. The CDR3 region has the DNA TGTGCCAGCAGCTTAGGTCCGGGGGATACCTACGAGCAGTACTTC. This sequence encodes CASSLGPGDTYEQYF.

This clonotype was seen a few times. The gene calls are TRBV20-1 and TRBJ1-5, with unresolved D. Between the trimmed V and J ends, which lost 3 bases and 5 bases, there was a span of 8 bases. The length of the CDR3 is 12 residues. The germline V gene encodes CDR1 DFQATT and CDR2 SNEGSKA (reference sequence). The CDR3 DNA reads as TGCAGTGCTAGGGGCGAATATCAGCCCCAGCATTTT. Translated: CSARGEYQPQHF.

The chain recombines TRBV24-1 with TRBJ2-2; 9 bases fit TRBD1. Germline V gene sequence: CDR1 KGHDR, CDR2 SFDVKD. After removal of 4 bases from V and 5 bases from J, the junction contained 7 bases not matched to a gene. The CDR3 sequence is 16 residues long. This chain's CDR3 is CATSEADRGRTGELFF. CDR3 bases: TGTGCCACCAGTGAAGCGGACAGGGGAAGGACCGGGGAGCTGTTTTTT.

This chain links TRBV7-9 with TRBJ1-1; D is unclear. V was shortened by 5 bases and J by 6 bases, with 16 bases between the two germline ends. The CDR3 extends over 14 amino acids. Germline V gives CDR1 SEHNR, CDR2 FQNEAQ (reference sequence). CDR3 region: CASSPTAGFAEAFF. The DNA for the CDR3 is TGTGCCAGCAGCCCCACAGCGGGGTTTGCTGAAGCTTTCTTT.